This TCR beta chain was profiled in a study of cytomegalovirus exposure and HLA in healthy donors. Study as a whole: The Caucasian-associated ancestry cluster contained approximately 81% of the 300 to 400 genotyped donors.

Germline CDR1 and CDR2: LNHDA and SQIVND (reference sequence). The CDR3 is 16 amino acids. Between the trimmed V and J ends, which lost 6 bases and 4 bases, there was a span of 19 bases. Amplification used 60 Vbeta primers and 13 Jbeta primers. Clones were sequenced by immunoSEQ multiplex PCR, and TCRdb holds only the in-frame ones, with some missing. The sample lists fewer than 120,000 clones, 65% to 80% occurring once. The TCR comes from an older woman in good health and CMV-seropositive. This chain connects TRBV19 to TRBJ2-1, with D tentatively TRBD2 (6 bases). The material sequenced was PBMCs. The CDR3 DNA sequence: TGTGCCAGTAGGCGATTACGGGGGAATGCGTACAATGAGCAGTTCTTC. It is translated as CASRRLRGNAYNEQFF. The full variable domain, completed using reference TRBV19 and TRBJ2-1, is DGGITQSPKYLFRKEGQNVTLSCEQNLNHDAMYWYRQDPGQGLRLIYYSQIVNDFQKGDIAEGYSVSREKKESFPLTVTSAQKNPTAFYLCASRRLRGNAYNEQFFGPGTRLTVL.